Listed below are T cell receptor beta chains from one sample, sequenced in a study of beta chain features in type 1 diabetes. The repertoire was sequenced with immunoSEQ multiplex PCR; TCRdb's copy has only in-frame clones and lacks some. The sample shows fewer than 65,000 clones, about three fifths of them seen only once. Sequences were obtained from Tregs from blood. These receptors were collected from a woman younger than 30 in good health. CDR3s leave out the opening cysteine and the closing phenylalanine or tryptophan. The order of the fields is V gene, J gene, CDR3 protein.

v_call: TRBV29-1
j_call: TRBJ2-1
cdr3_aa: SVARDIDNEQF

v_call: TRBV27
j_call: TRBJ2-1
cdr3_aa: GTSGLSSYNEQF

v_call: TRBV11-2
j_call: TRBJ2-1
cdr3_aa: ASSLAGLPPNEQF

v_call: TRBV7-2
j_call: TRBJ2-5
cdr3_aa: ASSLGAGEETQY

v_call: TRBV18
j_call: TRBJ2-7
cdr3_aa: ASSRGQEIYEQY

v_call: TRBV29-1
j_call: TRBJ2-3
cdr3_aa: SVDRGTDTQY

v_call: TRBV29-1
j_call: TRBJ1-1
cdr3_aa: SVSQAGNTEAF

v_call: TRBV7-8
j_call: TRBJ2-5
cdr3_aa: ASSLGLGETQY

v_call: TRBV30
j_call: TRBJ2-5
cdr3_aa: AWGGLALGGETQY

v_call: TRBV4-1
j_call: TRBJ2-3
cdr3_aa: ASRYSYYPTDTQY

v_call: TRBV5-1
j_call: TRBJ2-3
cdr3_aa: ASSPIGDTQY

v_call: TRBV13
j_call: TRBJ2-5
cdr3_aa: ASSSGRGLRETQY

v_call: TRBV19
j_call: TRBJ1-2
cdr3_aa: ASSLGTASSLGYT

v_call: TRBV6-5
j_call: TRBJ1-2
cdr3_aa: ASSPDRGNYGYT

v_call: TRBV30
j_call: TRBJ1-5
cdr3_aa: AWSPRGFNQPQH

v_call: TRBV29-1
j_call: TRBJ1-3
cdr3_aa: SVLDREIGNTIY

v_call: TRBV5-1
j_call: TRBJ2-7
cdr3_aa: ASSFGQGSYEQY

v_call: TRBV30
j_call: TRBJ1-6
cdr3_aa: AWSGRFNSPLH

v_call: TRBV10-3
j_call: TRBJ2-5
cdr3_aa: AISESRETQY

v_call: TRBV30
j_call: TRBJ1-1
cdr3_aa: AWYRDRNTEAF

v_call: TRBV5-8
j_call: TRBJ2-2
cdr3_aa: ASSLSPGQGWSGELF

v_call: TRBV5-1
j_call: TRBJ2-1
cdr3_aa: ASGPGGSINEQF

v_call: TRBV18
j_call: TRBJ1-1
cdr3_aa: ASSPEGNTEAF

v_call: TRBV5-1
j_call: TRBJ2-2
cdr3_aa: ASARTGNTGELF

v_call: TRBV9
j_call: TRBJ2-5
cdr3_aa: ASSDQGRGQETQY

v_call: TRBV16
j_call: TRBJ2-1
cdr3_aa: ASSQFRQDEQF

v_call: TRBV14
j_call: TRBJ2-1
cdr3_aa: ASSPGLAGGSYNEQF

v_call: TRBV18
j_call: TRBJ1-2
cdr3_aa: ASSPRAAGGDGGYT

v_call: TRBV7-2
j_call: TRBJ2-1
cdr3_aa: ASSSYTTSGGYNEQF

v_call: TRBV5-1
j_call: TRBJ2-3
cdr3_aa: ASSFDSRDRVTDTQY

v_call: TRBV18
j_call: TRBJ2-5
cdr3_aa: ASSPGLAVSAQY

v_call: TRBV4-2
j_call: TRBJ1-1
cdr3_aa: ASSQVHRVGTEAF

v_call: TRBV7-2
j_call: TRBJ2-2
cdr3_aa: ASSFQGGTGELF

v_call: TRBV7-2
j_call: TRBJ2-7
cdr3_aa: ASRLAGGSEQY

v_call: TRBV19
j_call: TRBJ2-1
cdr3_aa: ASRKRPKAGSLSYNEQF

v_call: TRBV5-4
j_call: TRBJ2-1
cdr3_aa: ASSSRRVPYNEQF

v_call: TRBV7-2
j_call: TRBJ2-6
cdr3_aa: ASSFFRQGLT

v_call: TRBV7-2
j_call: TRBJ1-1
cdr3_aa: ASSPQGGDTEAF

v_call: TRBV6-5
j_call: TRBJ1-3
cdr3_aa: ASSRGFPGNTIY

v_call: TRBV5-1
j_call: TRBJ1-2
cdr3_aa: ASSIPTRTGYGYT

v_call: TRBV19
j_call: TRBJ1-2
cdr3_aa: ASNRDSFYGYT

v_call: TRBV9
j_call: TRBJ2-7
cdr3_aa: ASSPGGGPVY

v_call: TRBV6-4
j_call: TRBJ1-5
cdr3_aa: ASSDPRRPDYSNQPQH

v_call: TRBV9
j_call: TRBJ1-6
cdr3_aa: ASSVKGTANNSPLH

v_call: TRBV5-6
j_call: TRBJ2-2
cdr3_aa: ASSLSSALSGGTGELF

v_call: TRBV10-3
j_call: TRBJ2-2
cdr3_aa: ATEDRANTGELF

v_call: TRBV5-8
j_call: TRBJ1-1
cdr3_aa: ASSPDVWTGEAF

v_call: TRBV7-2
j_call: TRBJ1-5
cdr3_aa: ASSLGQSNQPQH

v_call: TRBV7-2
j_call: TRBJ2-1
cdr3_aa: ASSSGLTGQQF

v_call: TRBV10-3
j_call: TRBJ1-1
cdr3_aa: AINPSVNTEAF

v_call: TRBV7-2
j_call: TRBJ2-4
cdr3_aa: ASSLVGADIQY

v_call: TRBV7-9
j_call: TRBJ1-2
cdr3_aa: ASSLARGRDGYT

v_call: TRBV14
j_call: TRBJ1-2
cdr3_aa: ASSQDSSYGYT

v_call: TRBV11-1
j_call: TRBJ2-1
cdr3_aa: ASSPGGGPEQF

v_call: TRBV2
j_call: TRBJ2-5
cdr3_aa: ASSDRVQGLQY

v_call: TRBV6-5
j_call: TRBJ2-3
cdr3_aa: ASSSGLAGHTDTQY